This T cell receptor (beta chain) was sequenced for a study of blood T cell repertoires in COVID-19. Study background: T cells, B-cell-depleted T cells, or PBMCs supplied cDNA or gDNA.

Concerning this clone itself: Given a much more abundant clone one base away, this may be a read error. Distinct nucleotide sequences in the sample also encode this CDR3.

Clones were sequenced by immunoSEQ multiplex PCR, and TCRdb holds only the in-frame ones, with some missing. In the table there are about 400,000 clones, around 84% of which are singletons. The source material was peripheral blood. The sequence was collected from a human donor in a cohort sampled during active COVID-19.

The CDR3 here is CASRTGDTGELFF. CDR3 nucleotide sequence: TGTGCCAGCAGAACAGGGGACACCGGGGAGCTGTTTTTT. J is TRBJ2-2 and V is TRBV6-5; 7 nucleotides line up with TRBD1. This CDR3 has 13 amino acids. The V and J ends lost 6 bases and 3 bases, in that order; junction bases with no gene match: 1. Germline loops: CDR1 MNHEY, CDR2 SVGAGI.